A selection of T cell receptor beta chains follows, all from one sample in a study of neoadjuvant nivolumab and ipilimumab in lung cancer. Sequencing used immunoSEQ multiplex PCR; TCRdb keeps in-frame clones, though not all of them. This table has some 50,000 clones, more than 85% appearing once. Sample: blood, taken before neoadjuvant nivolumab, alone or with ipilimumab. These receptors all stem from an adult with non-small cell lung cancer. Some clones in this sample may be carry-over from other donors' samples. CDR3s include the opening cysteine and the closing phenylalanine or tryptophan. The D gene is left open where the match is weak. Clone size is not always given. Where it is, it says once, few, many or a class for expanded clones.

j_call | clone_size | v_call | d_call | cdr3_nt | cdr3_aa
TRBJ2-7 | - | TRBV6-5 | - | TGTGCCAGCAGCTTTACCTACGAGCAGTACTTC | CASSFTYEQYF
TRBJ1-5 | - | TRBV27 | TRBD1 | TGTGCCAGCAGTCCTGGGACAGGGCGACAGCCCCAGCATTTT | CASSPGTGRQPQHF
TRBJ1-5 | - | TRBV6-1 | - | TGTGCCAGCAGTGAAGTTGCAGGGTATCAGCCCCAGCATTTT | CASSEVAGYQPQHF
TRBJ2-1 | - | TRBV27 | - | TGTGCCAGCAGTGGGCTGGGCGGCCATGAGCAGTTCTTC | CASSGLGGHEQFF
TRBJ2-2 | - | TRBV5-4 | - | TGTGCCAGCAGCCCAGGGGTGACGGGCACCGGGGAGCTGTTTTTT | CASSPGVTGTGELFF
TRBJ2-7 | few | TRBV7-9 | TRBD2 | TGTGCCAGCAGCAAAACTAGCGGGAGTAAGGCGTACTTC | CASSKTSGSKAYF
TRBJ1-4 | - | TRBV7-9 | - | TGTGCCAGCAGCCCATGGGGCCAAGATAAGGCGGAAAAACTGTTTTTT | CASSPWGQDKAEKLFF
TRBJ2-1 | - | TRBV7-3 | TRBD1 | TGTGCCAGCAGCCTTTCCTTGACCCGGGACAGGGTAAAGTTCTTC | CASSLSLTRDRVKFF
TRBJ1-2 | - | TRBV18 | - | TGTGCCAGCTCACCAGCGACAGGACCTAACTATGGCTACACCTTC | CASSPATGPNYGYTF
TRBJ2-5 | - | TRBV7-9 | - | TGTGCCAGCAGCTTAGCGGGGCTCCGGGAGACCCAGTACTTC | CASSLAGLRETQYF
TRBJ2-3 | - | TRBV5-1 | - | TGCGCCAGCAGCTTGGTGGGGACCGGCACAGATACGCAGTATTTT | CASSLVGTGTDTQYF
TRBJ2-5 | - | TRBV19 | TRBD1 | TGTGCCAGTAGTTATATCCCGGGACAGGGGTTTGAGACCCAGTACTTC | CASSYIPGQGFETQYF
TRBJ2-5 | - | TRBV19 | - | TGTGCCAGTAGGGACACTTCCCCTCAAGAGACCCAGTACTTC | CASRDTSPQETQYF
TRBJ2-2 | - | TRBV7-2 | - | TGTGCCAGCAGCTACCTAGCCGGCGGCGCCGGGGAGCTGTTTTTT | CASSYLAGGAGELFF
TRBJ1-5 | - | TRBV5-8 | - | TGTGCCAGCAGCTTGGCTTTTCAGCCCCAGCATTTT | CASSLAFQPQHF
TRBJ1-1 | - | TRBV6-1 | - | TGTGCCAGCAGGGGGGCGGCAGCCACTGAAGCTTTCTTT | CASRGAAATEAFF
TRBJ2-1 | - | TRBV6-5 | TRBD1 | TGTGCCAGCAGCCTCAGGGACAGAAAGTTCTTC | CASSLRDRKFF
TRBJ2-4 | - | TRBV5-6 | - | TGTGCCAGCAGCTTGGTTGCCAAAAACATTCAGTACTTC | CASSLVAKNIQYF
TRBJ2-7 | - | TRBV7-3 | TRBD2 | TGTGCCAGCAGTCCGGGGGGGAGGGCCTCCTACGAGCAGTACTTC | CASSPGGRASYEQYF
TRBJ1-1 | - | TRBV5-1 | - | TGCGCCAGCAAAGAACCAAGGGGGGGGGACACTGAAGCTTTCTTT | CASKEPRGGDTEAFF
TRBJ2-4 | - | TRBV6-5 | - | TGTGCCAGCAGCCCCGTAGGAACCAAAAACATTCAGTACTTC | CASSPVGTKNIQYF
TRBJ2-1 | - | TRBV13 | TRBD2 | TGTGCCAGCAGCGTAATAGCGGGAGGCTCCTACAATGAGCAGTTCTTC | CASSVIAGGSYNEQFF
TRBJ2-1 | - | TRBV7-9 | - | TGTGCCAGCAGCTTACCGGGAGCTGAGCAGTTCTTC | CASSLPGAEQFF
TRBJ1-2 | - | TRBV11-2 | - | TGTGCCAGCAGCTGGAATGAAAACTATGGCTACACCTTC | CASSWNENYGYTF
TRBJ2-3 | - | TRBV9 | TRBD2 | TGTGCCAGCAGCGCGCCTAGCGGGAGGGTGGATACGCAGTATTTT | CASSAPSGRVDTQYF
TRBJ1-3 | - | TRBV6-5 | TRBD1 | TGTGCCAGCAGTAACTCCGGGACAGCCTTCGGAAACACCATATATTTT | CASSNSGTAFGNTIYF
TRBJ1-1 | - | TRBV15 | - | TGTGCCACCAGCAGACCGAACACTGAAGCTTTCTTT | CATSRPNTEAFF